These T cell receptor beta chains were read from a single sample in a study of CD8+ T cells in alopecia areata. Profiling relied on immunoSEQ multiplex PCR, and the TCRdb table lists in-frame clones only, not all of them. The sample lists 150,000 or so clones; around 54% were seen once. Sequences were obtained from CD4+ T cells sorted from blood. These TCRs come from a human donor in good health. The CDR3 runs from the conserved cysteine through the conserved F or W. The order of the fields is V gene, clone size, D gene, J gene, CDR3 protein, CDR3 DNA. A D gene is named only where the DNA matches it firmly. Only some rows state a clone size, as once, few, many or a class for expanded clones.

TRBV2	.	TRBD1	TRBJ2-2	CASSGTGGEGTGELFF	TGTGCCAGCAGTGGCACAGGGGGCGAGGGGACCGGGGAGCTGTTTTTT
TRBV30	.	.	TRBJ2-3	CAWSPPGTDTQYF	TGTGCCTGGAGTCCGCCAGGGACAGATACGCAGTATTTT
TRBV28	.	TRBD2	TRBJ2-7	CASSWGGNEQYF	TGTGCCAGCAGTTGGGGGGGAAACGAGCAGTACTTC
TRBV4-1	few	TRBD1	TRBJ1-1	CASSQVKGSDRANTEAFF	TGCGCCAGCAGCCAAGTGAAGGGATCAGACAGGGCGAACACTGAAGCTTTCTTT
TRBV7-2	.	TRBD2	TRBJ2-7	CASSLASSGSSYEQYF	TGTGCCAGCAGCTTAGCGTCTAGCGGGAGCTCCTACGAGCAGTACTTC
TRBV29-1	few	.	TRBJ1-2	CSVERVQGGMDYGYTF	TGCAGCGTTGAAAGGGTACAAGGGGGTATGGACTATGGCTACACCTTC
TRBV30	.	.	TRBJ1-2	CAWSIGGLGGYTF	TGTGCCTGGAGTATAGGGGGGCTCGGAGGCTACACCTTC
TRBV29-1	.	.	TRBJ2-1	CSSGKQGDNYEQFF	TGCAGCTCTGGCAAGCAGGGCGATAACTATGAGCAGTTCTTC
TRBV25-1	.	.	TRBJ2-1	CASNTRTYNEQFF	TGTGCCAGCAACACCCGGACGTACAATGAGCAGTTCTTC
TRBV11-2	.	.	TRBJ2-2	CASSLNPVAGGELFF	TGTGCCAGCAGCCTCAACCCCGTTGCGGGCGGGGAGCTGTTTTTT
TRBV11-2	.	.	TRBJ1-1	CASSPAGFEAFF	TGTGCCAGCAGCCCAGCAGGTTTTGAAGCTTTCTTT
TRBV25-1	.	.	TRBJ1-2	CASSRAGGERIGYTF	TGTGCCAGCAGCCGGGCGGGGGGCGAACGGATTGGCTACACCTTC
TRBV4-1	.	.	TRBJ1-2	CASSQEIRTKGGKGYTF	TGCGCCAGCAGCCAAGAAATTCGCACAAAGGGGGGGAAGGGCTACACCTTC
TRBV5-6	.	.	TRBJ2-7	CASRTEGYEQYF	TGTGCCAGCAGAACGGAGGGGTACGAGCAGTACTTC
TRBV19	few	.	TRBJ2-1	CASSRGPLDVFF	TGTGCCAGTAGTAGGGGCCCCCTCGACGTGTTCTTC
TRBV29-1	.	.	TRBJ1-1	CSFRSGITEAFF	TGCAGCTTCCGATCAGGAATCACTGAAGCTTTCTTT
TRBV7-2	.	.	TRBJ1-1	CASSPWGEAFF	TGTGCCAGCAGCCCGTGGGGTGAAGCTTTCTTT
TRBV29-1	few	TRBD2	TRBJ2-1	CSVGDGGLKEQFF	TGCAGCGTCGGGGACGGGGGGTTGAAGGAGCAGTTCTTC
TRBV9	.	TRBD1	TRBJ1-2	CASSGQGFRGYTF	TGTGCCAGCAGCGGACAGGGGTTCAGAGGCTACACCTTC
TRBV9	few	.	TRBJ2-6	CASSVYHTSSGANVLTF	TGTGCCAGCAGCGTTTATCATACATCCTCTGGGGCCAACGTCCTGACTTTC
TRBV29-1	once	.	TRBJ2-7	CSVDVGYEQYF	TGCAGCGTTGACGTAGGCTACGAGCAGTACTTC
TRBV5-1	.	.	TRBJ2-5	CASSLEQGEVGTQYF	TGCGCCAGCAGCTTGGAACAAGGGGAGGTCGGGACCCAGTACTTC
TRBV25-1	.	.	TRBJ2-1	CASRAGRGNEQFF	TGTGCCAGCAGGGCGGGACGCGGCAATGAGCAGTTCTTC
TRBV18	.	.	TRBJ2-1	CASSPTSLNEQFF	TGTGCCAGCTCACCAACTAGTCTCAATGAGCAGTTCTTC
TRBV5-1	.	TRBD2	TRBJ2-5	CASSPSPSGSTQETQYF	TGCGCCAGCAGCCCCAGCCCTAGCGGGAGCACCCAAGAGACCCAGTACTTC
TRBV29-1	.	.	TRBJ2-5	CSVRTGSVETQYF	TGCAGCGTACGTACAGGGAGTGTAGAGACCCAGTACTTC
TRBV6-1	.	.	TRBJ2-6	CASGLAGANVLTF	TGTGCCAGCGGGCTGGCTGGGGCCAACGTCCTGACTTTC
TRBV28	.	.	TRBJ2-7	CASSRSPPYEQYF	TGTGCCAGCAGTCGGTCCCCCCCCTACGAGCAGTACTTC
TRBV29-1	.	TRBD2	TRBJ2-6	CSVGGERGANVLTF	TGCAGCGTCGGGGGGGAAAGGGGGGCCAACGTCCTGACTTTC
TRBV5-5	.	.	TRBJ1-1	CASSSPPENTEAFF	TGTGCCAGCAGCTCGCCGCCGGAGAACACTGAAGCTTTCTTT
TRBV5-1	.	.	TRBJ1-1	CASSWSAGARNTEAFF	TGCGCCAGCAGCTGGTCCGCGGGGGCGAGGAACACTGAAGCTTTCTTT
TRBV9	.	.	TRBJ2-7	CASSVADTPIEQYF	TGTGCCAGCAGCGTAGCGGACACCCCTATCGAGCAGTACTTC
TRBV7-9	.	.	TRBJ2-5	CASSLLNTETQYF	TGTGCCAGCAGCTTGTTAAACACGGAGACCCAGTACTTC
TRBV5-4	.	.	TRBJ2-3	CASREMDTQYF	TGTGCCAGCAGAGAGATGGATACGCAGTATTTT
TRBV6-5	.	.	TRBJ2-7	CASSYSTGQQYF	TGTGCCAGCAGTTACTCGACGGGGCAGCAGTACTTC
TRBV6-6	few	TRBD1	TRBJ2-1	CASSHSDRGLHNEQFF	TGTGCCAGCAGTCACTCGGACAGGGGGCTTCACAATGAGCAGTTCTTC